This record concerns one T cell receptor beta chain sequence. The antigen is unknown. The sample comes from a study of T cell responses to AZD1222 COVID-19 vaccine. Notes on the study in general: Spike as a whole was targeted by vaccine-associated CD4 TCRs, dominant at 160-218 and 743-854.

Only in-frame clones appear in the TCRdb table, and some are missing; sequencing was by immunoSEQ multiplex PCR. In the table there are roughly 150,000 clones, approximately 90% of which are singletons. Germline V gene sequence: CDR1 SGDLS, CDR2 YYNGEE. This CDR3 contains 15 residues. Trimming pared 0 bases from V and 1 base from J, leaving 8 bases between. Sequencing used peripheral blood, obtained on day 0 of AZD1222 vaccination. The genes are TRBV9 and TRBJ1-5; D gene uncertain. This TCR came from an adult in good health. The CDR3 DNA sequence: TGTGCCAGCAGCGTAGCTCCGGGGAGCAATCAGCCCCAGCATTTT. Translation gives CASSVAPGSNQPQHF.